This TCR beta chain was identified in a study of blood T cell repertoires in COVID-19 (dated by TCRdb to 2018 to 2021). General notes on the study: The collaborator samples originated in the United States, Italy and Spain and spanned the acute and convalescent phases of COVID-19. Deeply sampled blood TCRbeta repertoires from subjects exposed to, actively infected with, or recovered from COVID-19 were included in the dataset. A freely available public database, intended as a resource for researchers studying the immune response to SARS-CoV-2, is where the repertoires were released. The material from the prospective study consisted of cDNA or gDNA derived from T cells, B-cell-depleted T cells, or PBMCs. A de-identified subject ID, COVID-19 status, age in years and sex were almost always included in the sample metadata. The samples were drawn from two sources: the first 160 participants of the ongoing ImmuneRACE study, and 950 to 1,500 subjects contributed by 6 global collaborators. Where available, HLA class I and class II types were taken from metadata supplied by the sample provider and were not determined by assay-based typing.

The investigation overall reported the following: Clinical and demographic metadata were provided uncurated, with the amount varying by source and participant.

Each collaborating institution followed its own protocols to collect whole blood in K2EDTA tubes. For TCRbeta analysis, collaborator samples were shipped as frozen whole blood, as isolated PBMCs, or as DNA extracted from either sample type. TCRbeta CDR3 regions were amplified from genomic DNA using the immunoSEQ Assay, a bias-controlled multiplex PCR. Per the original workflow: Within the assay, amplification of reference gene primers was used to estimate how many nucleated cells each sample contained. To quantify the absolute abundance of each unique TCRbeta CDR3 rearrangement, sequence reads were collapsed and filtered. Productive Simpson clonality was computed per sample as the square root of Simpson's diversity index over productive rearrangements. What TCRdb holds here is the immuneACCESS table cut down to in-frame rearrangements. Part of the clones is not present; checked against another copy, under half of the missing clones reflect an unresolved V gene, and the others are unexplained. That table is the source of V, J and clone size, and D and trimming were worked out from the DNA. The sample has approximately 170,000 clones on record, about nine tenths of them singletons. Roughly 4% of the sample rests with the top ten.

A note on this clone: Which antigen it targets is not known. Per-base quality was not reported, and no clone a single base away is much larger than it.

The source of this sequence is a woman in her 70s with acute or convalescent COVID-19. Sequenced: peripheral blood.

The nucleotides are TGTGCCAGCAGCTGGAAAACAGGGACGAGGGTCGGCGGGGAGCTGTTTTTT. This encodes CASSWKTGTRVGGELFF. The sequence links TRBV5-4 to TRBJ2-2; the D region possibly corresponds to TRBD1 (6 bases align). V is pared back by 3 bases and J by 7 bases, with 22 bases lying between the germline termini. The germline V gene (reference sequence) gives CDR1 as SGHNT and CDR2 as YYREEE. Spanning cysteine to phenylalanine, the CDR3 consists of 17 amino acids. Kept here is only the CDR3 DNA, which spans 51 bases and is read in frame from base 1.